The 25 T cell receptor beta chains presented below share a single source sample, sequenced in a study of blood T cell repertoires in COVID-19. Assay: immunoSEQ multiplex PCR; the TCRdb copy retains only in-frame clones and omits some. The sample carries around 100,000 clones, roughly 80% recorded once. Sequencing was done on a sample of peripheral blood. These receptors were taken from a man in his fifties with active or convalescent COVID-19.

The genes are TRBV7-2 and TRBJ2-7; 9 positions match TRBD2. After removal of 2 bases from V and 2 bases from J, the junction contained 4 bases not matched to a gene. Germline CDR1 is SGHTA and CDR2 is FQGNSA. This CDR3 is built from 15 residues. The CDR3 DNA sequence: TGTGCCAGCAGCTTAACTAGCGGGTCTGCCTACGAGCAGTACTTC. This gives the protein CASSLTSGSAYEQYF.

CDR3 nucleotide sequence: TGTGCCAGTAGTGGGTCCGGACAGGGTGGGCGCTACGAGCAGTACTTC. Protein: CASSGSGQGGRYEQYF. This sequence joins TRBV19 and TRBJ2-7, with TRBD1 matching 8 bases. The J segment lost 3 bases and the V segment lost 5 bases, leaving 12 bases of the junction unmatched. The CDR3 length is 16 residues. CDR1 is LNHDA, CDR2 SQIVND, per germline (reference sequence).

The chain uses TRBV7-3 and TRBJ2-6, with TRBD1 as a possible D gene (5 bases). Trimming pared 7 bases from V and 0 bases from J, leaving 16 bases between. The CDR3 is 17 amino acids. In germline, CDR1 is SGHTA, CDR2 FQGTGA. CDR3 coding DNA: TGTGCCAGCACCCCAGGAGACAGTCCCTCTGGGGCCAACGTCCTGACTTTC. This codes for CASTPGDSPSGANVLTF.

V usage is TRBV5-1 and J usage is TRBJ2-2; perhaps TRBD1 as D (5 bases). Germline V CDR1 and CDR2: SGHRS, YFSETQ. Deletions cut 4 bases from V and 2 bases from J, with 12 bases between. The CDR3 has 15 amino acids. Here the CDR3 DNA reads TGCGCCAGCAGCAAGGGCAGGGTTAACACCGGGGAGCTGTTTTTT. Protein sequence: CASSKGRVNTGELFF.

The V call is TRBV9, the J call TRBJ2-7; 8 bases are a match to TRBD1. The CDR3 extends over 17 amino acids. Germline values: CDR1 SGDLS, CDR2 YYNGEE. Losses at the gene ends were 4 bases for V and 7 bases for J; bases not matched to a gene: 19. The CDR3 DNA reads as TGTGCCAGCAGCTTAGGCCCTACAGGACAGGGAATCGGTGAGCAGTACTTC. Protein sequence: CASSLGPTGQGIGEQYF.

The chain combines TRBV9 with TRBJ2-7; D gene ambiguous. CDR3 size: 12 residues. V was trimmed by 4 bases and J by 0 bases, leaving 5 bases between them. Germline CDR1 and CDR2: SGDLS and YYNGEE. The CDR3 protein is CASSFSSYEQYF. The CDR3 coding sequence is TGTGCCAGCAGCTTCAGCTCCTACGAGCAGTACTTC.

The V and J genes are TRBV25-1 and TRBJ2-3; tentative D call: TRBD1 (5 bases). The CDR3 is made up of 16 amino acids. Germline CDR1 is MGHDK and CDR2 is SYGVNS. The germline V and J ends were trimmed by 0 bases and 5 bases, with 15 bases remaining between them. CDR3 DNA sequence: TGTGCCAGCAGTGAATATCAGGGTCCCAGAATAGATACGCAGTATTTT. Protein: CASSEYQGPRIDTQYF. Full variable domain (remainder filled in from reference TRBV25-1 and TRBJ2-3): EADIYQTPRYLVIGTGKKITLECSQTMGHDKMYWYQQDPGMELHLIHYSYGVNSTEKGDLSSESTVSRIRTEHFPLTLESARPSHTSQYLCASSEYQGPRIDTQYFGPGTRLTVL.

This clone has a count of ten or more. V is TRBV4-2 and J is TRBJ2-1; 11 nucleotides agree with TRBD2. Per germline, CDR1 LGHNA and CDR2 YNFKEQ. The CDR3 is 15 amino acids. Unmatched junction bases numbered 1, after V lost 3 bases and J lost 3 bases. The CDR3 DNA is TGTGCCAGCAGCCAGACTAGCGGGGACTACAATGAGCAGTTCTTC. It encodes CASSQTSGDYNEQFF.

The chain joins TRBV28 to TRBJ2-3, with TRBD2 as a possible D gene (6 bases). Germline V lookup: CDR1 MDHEN, CDR2 SYDVKM. The CDR3 runs 14 residues. The germline V and J ends were trimmed by 6 bases and 2 bases, with 12 bases remaining between them. As DNA, the CDR3 is TGTGCCAGCAGGGGGGTAGCGGACACAGATACGCAGTATTTT. Protein: CASRGVADTDTQYF.

The chain combines TRBV5-5 with TRBJ1-4; D unclear. The CDR3 has 14 residues. The ends were cut back, 1 base at V and 4 bases at J, with 8 bases in the middle. Per germline, CDR1 SGHKS and CDR2 YYEKEE (reference sequence). The CDR3 DNA follows: TGTGCCAGCAGCTTGATCACCTATAATGAAAAACTGTTTTTT. Its protein is CASSLITYNEKLFF.

This chain links TRBV10-1 with TRBJ2-2; the D gene is possibly TRBD2 (6 bases). Germline CDR1 and CDR2: WNHNN and SYGVQD (reference sequence). This CDR3 is 16 amino acids long. The V end lost 2 bases, the J end lost 5 bases, and 15 bases lay between the germline ends. This CDR3 is CASSEVGLQGTGELFF. Here the CDR3 DNA reads TGCGCCAGCAGTGAGGTGGGACTTCAGGGAACCGGGGAGCTGTTTTTT.

This chain uses TRBV29-1 with TRBJ1-1, with D possibly being TRBD1 (6 bases). Trimming shortened V by 2 bases and J by 4 bases, and 14 bases separated the two germline ends. The length of the CDR3 is 14 residues. From germline, CDR1 is SQVTM and CDR2 ANQGSEA. As DNA, the CDR3 is TGCAGCGTTGAAAGGTCGGGGGGCCGCACTGAAGCTTTCTTT. As protein: CSVERSGGRTEAFF.

The chain uses TRBV5-1 and TRBJ2-6, with D uncertain. CDR3 length: 15 residues. Looked up from germline, CDR1 is SGHRS and CDR2 is YFSETQ. Trimming stripped 4 bases from V and 0 bases from J, with 8 bases between. CDR3 sequence reads: CASSPRNSGANVLTF. The CDR3, as DNA: TGCGCCAGCAGCCCCAGGAACTCTGGGGCCAACGTCCTGACTTTC.

A word on this clone: This sample also contains other DNA sequences that code for the same CDR3. The chain employs TRBV29-1 and TRBJ2-1, with 7 bases matching TRBD2. The germline gives CDR1 SQVTM, CDR2 ANQGSEA. This CDR3 spans 13 amino acids. The ends lost 3 bases at V and 4 bases at J; junction bases unmatched: 3. The CDR3 reads CSVERETYNEQFF. In DNA, the CDR3 is TGCAGCGTTGAGCGGGAGACGTACAATGAGCAGTTCTTC.

This clone was seen only a few times. The V and J genes are TRBV19 and TRBJ1-5; TRBD1 matches 8 bases. Germline trimming cut 1 base from V and 5 bases from J; bases unmatched to any gene: 4. CDR1 is LNHDA, CDR2 SQIVND, per germline (reference sequence). CDR3 size: 15 residues. As DNA, the CDR3 is TGTGCCAGTAGTATAGGAGGACAGGGCTATCAGCCCCAGCATTTT. It translates to CASSIGGQGYQPQHF.

The V call is TRBV19, the J call TRBJ1-3; 9 positions match TRBD1. The CDR3 loop spans 16 amino acids. Germline assignment: CDR1 LNHDA and CDR2 SQIVND (reference sequence). With 1 base clipped from V and 2 bases from J, the junction kept 3 bases outside the gene matches. Here the CDR3 DNA reads TGTGCCAGTAGTATAGGGACAGGGGACACTGGAAACACCATATATTTT. As protein: CASSIGTGDTGNTIYF.

V and J are TRBV10-1 and TRBJ2-7, with 7 bases identical to TRBD1. The CDR3 has 14 amino acids. V trimming: 1 base; J trimming: 6 bases; junction bases outside the gene matches: 6. Germline values: CDR1 WNHNN, CDR2 SYGVQD (reference sequence). This chain's CDR3 is CASSEFVAGGEQYF. In DNA form, the CDR3 reads TGCGCCAGCAGTGAGTTTGTGGCAGGGGGCGAGCAGTACTTC.

This chain links TRBV12-5 with TRBJ2-1, with TRBD1 matching 7 bases. J lost 0 bases, V lost 5 bases, and 4 bases had no gene match. The germline gives CDR1 LGHNT, CDR2 FRNRAP. The CDR3 contains 15 residues. The CDR3 loop reads CASGVGQSSYNEQFF. The CDR3 DNA is TGTGCTAGTGGTGTGGGACAGAGCTCCTACAATGAGCAGTTCTTC.

The chain is built from TRBV4-1 and TRBJ2-7, with a tentative D call TRBD1 (6 bases). The V gene lost 1 base and the J gene lost 1 base, with 17 bases spanning the gap. CDR1 is MGHRA, CDR2 YSYEKL, per germline. This CDR3 contains 17 residues. CDR3 in DNA: TGCGCCAGCAGCCAAGCCCCACAGGGCGCCCGATCCTACGAGCAGTACTTC. This translates into CASSQAPQGARSYEQYF.

This rearrangement joins TRBV18 to TRBJ2-2, with D possibly TRBD2 on 6 matching bases. V shed 0 bases and J shed 4 bases, with 9 bases lying between them. CDR3 length equals 15 residues. Per germline, CDR1 KGHSH and CDR2 LQKENI. CDR3 in DNA: TGTGCCAGCTCACCACCCCGGGAGTCCACCGGGGAGCTGTTTTTT. Its protein is CASSPPRESTGELFF.

This clone was detected only once. The J gene is TRBJ2-7, the V gene TRBV7-9, with 11 bases aligning to TRBD1. Trimming cost V 11 bases and J 4 bases; bases outside gene matches: 4. Germline assignment: CDR1 SEHNR and CDR2 FQNEAQ (reference sequence). The CDR3 contains 12 residues. The CDR3 loop reads CASGTGGYEQYF. CDR3 in DNA: TGTGCCTCCGGGACAGGGGGTTACGAGCAGTACTTC.

This clone was detected only once. The J gene is TRBJ2-7, the V gene TRBV10-3; 9 bases are shared with TRBD2. Unmatched junction bases numbered 10, after V lost 5 bases and J lost 8 bases. This CDR3 region has 14 residues. Germline CDR1 ENHRY, CDR2 SYGVKD. The DNA of the CDR3 is TGTGCCATCAGTCCCGGGACTAGCCAAACGCAGCAGTACTTC. Translation: CAISPGTSQTQQYF.

The rearrangement uses TRBV4-1 and TRBJ1-4; D remains unclear. This CDR3 comprises 13 residues. Deletions cut 3 bases from V and 6 bases from J, with 8 bases between. Germline loops: CDR1 MGHRA, CDR2 YSYEKL. The CDR3 is CASSQSSYEKLFF. DNA of the CDR3: TGCGCCAGCAGCCAGTCCTCTTATGAAAAACTGTTTTTT.

The CDR3 DNA reads as TGTGCCACCAGCCCCGACAGGGATCGGAACACTGAAGCTTTCTTT. It is translated as CATSPDRDRNTEAFF. The chain joins TRBV15 to TRBJ1-1; 7 bases align to TRBD1. This CDR3 has 15 amino acids. Germline values: CDR1 LNHNV, CDR2 YYDKDF (reference sequence). Germline trimming cut 5 bases from V and 1 base from J; bases unmatched to any gene: 7.

The chain couples TRBV9 to TRBJ2-2, with D maybe TRBD1 (6 bases). CDR3 size: 15 residues. Germline V gene sequence: CDR1 SGDLS, CDR2 YYNGEE. With 0 bases removed from V and 1 base from J, the gap between germline ends came to 7 bases. The CDR3 DNA follows: TGTGCCAGCAGCGTAGGGGGACAGAACACCGGGGAGCTGTTTTTT. Its translation: CASSVGGQNTGELFF.